The 27 T cell receptor beta chains below come from one sample, sequenced in a study of cytomegalovirus exposure and HLA in healthy donors. Assay: immunoSEQ multiplex PCR; the TCRdb copy retains only in-frame clones and omits some. This table holds fewer than 75,000 clones, approximately 95% found once. Sequencing used PBMCs. These TCRs come from a man between 18 and 35 years old in good health and CMV-seronegative.

With regard to this clone: The sample has other DNA sequences that encode this CDR3 too. The V and J genes are TRBV29-1 and TRBJ1-3; no reliable D call. The CDR3 extends over 14 amino acids. Trimming removed 4 bases from V and 0 bases from J, with 10 bases in between. Germline V lookup: CDR1 SQVTM, CDR2 ANQGSEA. CDR3 in amino acids: CSVAGQSSGNTIYF. The CDR3 DNA is TGCAGCGTTGCAGGTCAGAGCTCTGGAAACACCATATATTTT.

The chain employs TRBV7-9 and TRBJ1-2; no definite D call. V was trimmed by 1 base and J by 4 bases, leaving 16 bases between them. This CDR3 comprises 16 residues. Germline V gene lookup returns CDR1 SEHNR and CDR2 FQNEAQ (reference sequence). The CDR3 region has the DNA TGTGCCAGCAGCTTAGACTCTACAGCGGATATCTATGGCTACACCTTC. Its translation is CASSLDSTADIYGYTF.

This chain uses TRBV11-3 with TRBJ2-6; D remains ambiguous. Deletions cut 5 bases from V and 5 bases from J, with 22 bases between. The CDR3 runs 18 residues. Germline values: CDR1 SGHNT, CDR2 YENEEA. This chain's CDR3 is CASSQASSRQSRANVLTF. CDR3 in DNA: TGTGCCAGCAGCCAGGCGTCATCTCGACAAAGTCGGGCCAACGTCCTGACTTTC.

This chain uses TRBV19 with TRBJ1-1, with TRBD1 matching over 7 bases. The CDR3 contains 14 residues. V was pared by 9 bases and J by 0 bases, with 7 bases of the junction left unmatched. Germline CDR1 reads LNHDA; CDR2 reads SQIVND (reference sequence). The CDR3 loop is CASLRDSLNTEAFF. The CDR3 DNA is TGTGCCAGCCTGCGGGACAGTCTGAACACTGAAGCTTTCTTT.

The chain has TRBV5-1 and TRBJ2-5; TRBD1 matches at 7 bases. The CDR3 is 14 amino acids. V was clipped by 5 bases and J by 5 bases; unmatched bases: 9. Germline values: CDR1 SGHRS, CDR2 YFSETQ. In nucleotides, the CDR3 is TGCGCCAGCAGGGGGACAGCAACCACGGAGACCCAGTACTTC. Translated: CASRGTATTETQYF.

The gene calls are TRBV9 and TRBJ1-2; 9 bases map to TRBD1. CDR3 length: 15 residues. V shed 3 bases, J shed 4 bases, and the junction held 7 bases outside the gene matches. Germline lookup yields CDR1 SGDLS and CDR2 YYNGEE. The CDR3 sequence: CASSGDREDFYGYTF. The CDR3 nucleotides read TGTGCCAGCAGCGGGGACAGGGAGGATTTCTATGGCTACACCTTC.

This chain uses TRBV4-2 with TRBJ2-1, with a tentative D call TRBD1 (5 bases). The CDR3 covers 16 residues. CDR1 LGHNA and CDR2 YNFKEQ come from the germline V gene. V lost 4 bases and J 3 bases, leaving 16 bases between the germline ends. As DNA, the CDR3 is TGTGCCAGCAGCCTACAGACAGAGGTTAACTACAATGAGCAGTTCTTC. Residues: CASSLQTEVNYNEQFF.

The chain is built from TRBV9 and TRBJ2-2, with 11 bases that match TRBD2. CDR1 and CDR2 (germline): SGDLS, YYNGEE. The CDR3 totals 17 residues. Trimming at V came to 2 bases and at J to 0 bases, leaving 3 bases not matched to a gene. CDR3 protein: CASSVLAGGANTGELFF. In DNA, the CDR3 is TGTGCCAGCAGCGTGCTAGCGGGGGGTGCGAACACCGGGGAGCTGTTTTTT.

The V call is TRBV9, the J call TRBJ2-3, with D hard to call. V dropped 4 bases and J dropped 3 bases, with 18 bases sitting between them. The length of the CDR3 is 16 residues. In germline, CDR1 is SGDLS, CDR2 YYNGEE. The CDR3 bases are TGTGCCAGCAGCACCCGGTTGCTTAGAGAGACAGATACGCAGTATTTT. This encodes CASSTRLLRETDTQYF.

The V and J genes are TRBV19 and TRBJ2-1; a possible D gene is TRBD2 (7 bases). Germline-derived CDR1 and CDR2 are LNHDA and SQIVND (reference sequence). This CDR3 is 14 amino acids long. V was clipped by 2 bases and J by 8 bases, with 13 bases between them. The CDR3 sequence: CASSIIGGGHEQFF. The CDR3 coding sequence is TGTGCCAGTAGTATAATAGGGGGGGGCCATGAGCAGTTCTTC.

The chain is built from TRBV19 and TRBJ1-1, with 9 positions matching TRBD1. V lost 5 bases to trimming and J lost 5 bases; unmatched junction nucleotides: 9. Germline CDR1 and CDR2: LNHDA and SQIVND (reference sequence). The CDR3 covers 15 residues. CDR3 amino acids: CASSLSGQGMTEAFF. The CDR3 nucleotides read TGTGCCAGTAGTTTATCGGGACAGGGTATGACTGAAGCTTTCTTT. The full variable domain, its missing parts supplied by reference TRBV19 and TRBJ1-1, is DGGITQSPKYLFRKEGQNVTLSCEQNLNHDAMYWYRQDPGQGLRLIYYSQIVNDFQKGDIAEGYSVSREKKESFPLTVTSAQKNPTAFYLCASSLSGQGMTEAFFGQGTRLTVV.

The rearrangement uses TRBV5-1 and TRBJ1-1; 10 bases line up with TRBD1. J was trimmed by 5 bases and V by 4 bases; bases with no gene match: 5. CDR1 and CDR2 from the germline V gene are SGHRS and YFSETQ. The CDR3 contains 14 residues. This CDR3 reads CASSPGTGATEAFF. The CDR3 coding sequence is TGCGCCAGCAGCCCGGGGACAGGGGCGACTGAAGCTTTCTTT.

This chain joins TRBV5-4 and TRBJ1-1; TRBD1 agrees at 7 bases. Losses at the gene ends were 4 bases for V and 5 bases for J; bases not matched to a gene: 5. The CDR3 runs to 13 residues. Germline CDR1 is SGHNT and CDR2 is YYREEE (reference sequence). CDR3 sequence (DNA): TGTGCCAGCAGCGGGACAGAGCGGACTGAAGCTTTCTTT. This encodes CASSGTERTEAFF.

The chain carries TRBV5-8 and TRBJ2-7; perhaps TRBD2 as D (5 bases). Trimming shortened V by 0 bases and J by 1 base, and 11 bases separated the two germline ends. Germline V gives CDR1 SGHTS, CDR2 YDEGEE. The CDR3 sequence is 15 residues long. DNA of the CDR3: TGTGCCAGCAGCTTGGTAGGGTGGGAGTCCTACGAGCAGTACTTC. Its protein is CASSLVGWESYEQYF.

The chain combines TRBV13 with TRBJ1-6, with D perhaps TRBD1 (6 bases). This CDR3 is built from 16 residues. Trimming shortened V by 4 bases and J by 7 bases, and 17 bases separated the two germline ends. Germline CDR1 reads PRHDT; CDR2 reads FYEKMQ (reference sequence). This chain's CDR3 is CASSSRGTSMNSPLHF. In DNA form, the CDR3 reads TGTGCCAGCAGCTCCCGAGGGACAAGTATGAATTCACCCCTCCACTTT.

The chain joins TRBV21-1 to TRBJ2-2; the D call in the table, TRBD2, was not verified against the DNA. TRBV21-1 is a pseudogene locus. This CDR3 is built from 15 residues. This CDR3 is CASSKEILNTGELFF. The CDR3 nucleotides read TGTGCCAGCAGCAAAGAGATACTGAACACCGGGGAGCTGTTTTTT.

The V and J genes are TRBV6-1 and TRBJ2-2, with no clear D. V was pared by 7 bases and J by 3 bases, with 15 bases between. Germline V lookup: CDR1 MNHNS, CDR2 SASEGT. The CDR3 totals 15 residues. CDR3 coding DNA: TGTGCCAGCACTCCCCGATCCGCGGACACCGGGGAGCTGTTTTTT. Protein: CASTPRSADTGELFF.

The chain joins TRBV9 to TRBJ2-7, with TRBD2 matching 8 bases. V lost 4 bases, J lost 2 bases, and 11 bases stayed unmatched. The CDR3 sequence is 16 residues long. Per germline, CDR1 SGDLS and CDR2 YYNGEE. The CDR3 bases are TGTGCCAGCAGCCCTTGGGGTAGCGGGGCCGCCTACGAGCAGTACTTC. This translates into CASSPWGSGAAYEQYF. Combining the CDR3 with reference TRBV9 and TRBJ2-7 gives the whole variable domain DSGVTQTPKHLITATGQRVTLRCSPRSGDLSVYWYQQSLDQGLQFLIQYYNGEERAKGNILERFSAQQFPDLHSELNLSSLELGDSALYFCASSPWGSGAAYEQYFGPGTRLTVT.

The chain uses TRBV6-6 and TRBJ2-5; a possible D gene is TRBD1 (7 bases). Trimming stripped 3 bases from V and 2 bases from J, with 16 bases between. This CDR3 contains 16 residues. Per the germline V gene, CDR1 is MNHNY and CDR2 is SVGAGI (reference sequence). CDR3 sequence: CASSYRFGGQQETQYF. CDR3 DNA: TGTGCCAGCAGTTATCGGTTCGGGGGACAGCAAGAGACCCAGTACTTC.

The chain recombines TRBV2 with TRBJ1-2, with unresolved D. CDR1 is SNHLY, CDR2 FYNNEI, per germline. CDR3 length: 16 amino acids. V shed 2 bases and J shed 8 bases, with 21 bases lying between them. The CDR3 DNA reads TGTGCCAGCAGTGAAATCGAGGTCGGTTCCGTGCGGGGCTACACCTTC. Encoded protein: CASSEIEVGSVRGYTF.

The V call is TRBV7-8, the J call TRBJ2-7; unclear D gene. The CDR3 spans 12 residues. Germline V gene sequence: CDR1 SGHVS, CDR2 FQNEAQ. Trimming took off 5 bases at V and 3 bases at J, with 8 bases between the two ends. The CDR3 here is CASSHPDYEQYF. Written as DNA, the CDR3 is TGTGCCAGCAGCCACCCAGACTACGAGCAGTACTTC.

The V and J genes are TRBV6-5 and TRBJ2-7, with 7 nucleotides matching TRBD1. The ends lost 6 bases at V and 2 bases at J; junction bases unmatched: 4. Looked up from germline, CDR1 is MNHEY and CDR2 is SVGAGI. The CDR3 has 13 amino acids. The CDR3 region is CASRKDRTYEQYF. CDR3 in DNA: TGTGCCAGCAGAAAGGACAGGACCTACGAGCAGTACTTC.

This sequence joins TRBV5-1 and TRBJ2-7; TRBD1 aligns across 9 bases. The junction had 8 bases not matched to a gene; V was cut back by 4 bases and J by 3 bases. This CDR3 comprises 15 residues. CDR1 is SGHRS, CDR2 YFSETQ, per germline. CDR3 sequence (DNA): TGCGCCAGCAGCCCGGGACAGGGTAAGAGCTACGAGCAGTACTTC. Its protein product is CASSPGQGKSYEQYF.

The rearrangement uses TRBV29-1 and TRBJ2-7, with TRBD2 identical over 8 bases. J gave up 0 bases and V 6 bases, and 16 bases lay outside the gene matches. In germline, CDR1 is SQVTM, CDR2 ANQGSEA. The CDR3 totals 17 residues. CDR3 region: CSVAMRAGGGGSYEQYF. CDR3 nucleotide sequence: TGCAGCGTCGCCATGCGTGCCGGGGGGGGAGGCTCCTACGAGCAGTACTTC.

V gene TRBV7-6 combines with J gene TRBJ1-2; the match to TRBD1 covers 10 bases. Germline assignment: CDR1 SGHVS and CDR2 FNYEAQ. J gave up 8 bases and V 1 base, and 10 bases lay outside the gene matches. The CDR3 runs to 16 residues. The CDR3 region is CASSLEGQGFSGGYTF. CDR3 bases: TGTGCCAGCAGCTTAGAGGGACAGGGGTTCTCAGGAGGCTACACCTTC. Full variable domain (rest looked up from reference TRBV7-6 and TRBJ1-2): GAGVSQSPRYKVTKRGQDVALRCDPISGHVSLYWYRQALGQGPEFLTYFNYEAQQDKSGLPNDRFSAERPEGSISTLTIQRTEQRDSAMYRCASSLEGQGFSGGYTFGSGTRLTVV.

The chain has TRBV6-5 and TRBJ1-5; TRBD1 is a possible D gene (5 bases). From germline, CDR1 is MNHEY and CDR2 SVGAGI. This CDR3 comprises 15 residues. Trimming stripped 5 bases from V and 1 base from J, with 12 bases between. DNA for the CDR3: TGTGCCAGCAGTAACCGACAGTTCAGCAATCAGCCCCAGCATTTT. The encoded protein is CASSNRQFSNQPQHF.

The gene calls are TRBV10-3 and TRBJ1-5, with D tentatively TRBD1 (5 bases). Trimming cost V 0 bases and J 1 base, with 7 bases left between them. CDR1 ENHRY and CDR2 SYGVKD come from the germline V gene. This CDR3 comprises 15 residues. The CDR3 coding sequence is TGTGCCATCAGTGAGTCGGGGGGGAGCAATCAGCCCCAGCATTTT. This encodes CAISESGGSNQPQHF.